This TCR beta chain appears in the sequencing data of a study of blood T cell repertoires in COVID-19. Study details: T cells, B-cell-depleted T cells, or PBMCs supplied cDNA or gDNA.

Germline CDR1 and CDR2: MNHNY and SVGAGI (reference sequence). This CDR3 has 13 amino acids. V was trimmed by 6 bases and J by 4 bases, leaving 12 bases between them. Clones were read by immunoSEQ multiplex PCR, and TCRdb kept only the in-frame ones, dropping some. The repertoire has under 250,000 clones, 80% to 90% of them found once; the top ten carry less than 15%. The sequence derives from a human donor in a cohort sampled during active COVID-19. The sample comprised peripheral blood. The chain combines TRBV6-6 with TRBJ1-1; D may be TRBD1 (5 bases). CDR3 loop: CASSSVGGTEAFF. The CDR3 DNA sequence: TGTGCCAGCAGCTCCGTGGGGGGCACTGAAGCTTTCTTT.